A selection of T cell receptor beta chains follows, all from one sample in a study of blood T cell repertoires in COVID-19. The protocol was immunoSEQ multiplex PCR, while the TCRdb copy is restricted to in-frame clones and leaves out a portion. The sample records about 73,000 clones, 65% to 85% being singletons. Sequences were obtained from peripheral blood. The receptors come from a woman aged 55-70 years with acute or convalescent COVID-19. Both conserved end residues are part of each CDR3. D genes are given only for firm matches. Size tells how often a clone was seen (once, few, many) or the class of an expanded clone, and some rows leave it out.

TRBV9	TRBJ1-3	-	TRBD1	CASSQRGQDYSGNTIYF	TGTGCCAGCAGCCAACGGGGACAGGACTACTCTGGAAACACCATATATTTT
TRBV1	TRBJ2-3	-	-	CTSSQAKLAGLSDTQYF	TGCACCAGCAGCCAAGCTAAACTAGCGGGGTTGTCAGATACGCAGTATTTT
TRBV3-1/TRBV3-2	TRBJ2-7	-	TRBD2	CASSQDTSGSSYEQYF	TGTGCCAGCAGCCAAGACACTAGCGGGTCGTCCTACGAGCAGTACTTC
TRBV20-1	TRBJ1-1	-	TRBD1	CSAQDRGAFF	TGCAGTGCCCAGGACAGGGGAGCTTTCTTT
TRBV9	TRBJ2-7	-	TRBD2	CASSATIGSLAGGEQYF	TGTGCCAGCAGCGCGACGATTGGGAGTCTAGCGGGAGGCGAGCAGTACTTC
TRBV29-1	TRBJ2-7	-	-	CSVEDSFYEQYF	TGCAGCGTTGAGGACAGTTTCTACGAGCAGTACTTC
TRBV6-5	TRBJ2-1	-	TRBD2	CASSYRWEGMFEQFF	TGTGCCAGCAGTTACAGGTGGGAGGGCATGTTCGAGCAGTTCTTC
TRBV15	TRBJ1-6	-	TRBD1	CATRDRLGNSPLHF	TGTGCCACTCGGGACAGGCTTGGAAATTCACCCCTCCACTTT
TRBV4-1	TRBJ2-7	-	TRBD2	CASSRGLGEAYEQYF	TGCGCCAGCAGCCGAGGACTAGGGGAGGCCTACGAGCAGTACTTC
TRBV4-1	TRBJ1-1	-	TRBD1	CASSPLGQGNTEAFF	TGCGCCAGCAGCCCCTTAGGACAGGGGAACACTGAAGCTTTCTTT
TRBV28	TRBJ2-7	-	-	CAIQDSRGTYEQYF	TGTGCCATCCAGGACAGCAGGGGAACCTACGAGCAGTACTTC
TRBV9	TRBJ2-3	-	-	CASSPGRGVSTDTQYF	TGTGCCAGCAGCCCCGGGCGGGGCGTTAGCACAGATACGCAGTATTTT
TRBV11-2	TRBJ1-2	once	-	CASSSIRQLGGYTF	TGTGCCAGCAGCTCCATACGACAGCTAGGTGGCTACACCTTC
TRBV5-6	TRBJ1-5	few	-	CASSPGVGSNQPQHF	TGTGCCAGCAGCCCCGGGGTAGGAAGCAATCAGCCCCAGCATTTT
TRBV28	TRBJ1-2	-	-	CASNSLLVGYTF	TGTGCCAGCAATTCACTCCTGGTGGGCTACACCTTC
TRBV27	TRBJ2-7	-	TRBD1	CASSSLGQAGAYEQYF	TGTGCCAGCAGTTCCCTCGGACAGGCTGGAGCCTACGAGCAGTACTTC
TRBV3-1/TRBV3-2	TRBJ2-1	-	TRBD1	CASSQQTGSDEQFF	TGTGCCAGCAGCCAACAGACAGGGTCCGATGAGCAGTTCTTC
TRBV24-1	TRBJ2-1	-	-	CATSDPEAGSYNEQFF	TGTGCCACCAGTGATCCCGAGGCCGGCTCCTACAATGAGCAGTTCTTC
TRBV25-1	TRBJ1-5	-	TRBD1	CASRGQGFNQPQHF	TGTGCCAGCAGGGGACAGGGTTTCAATCAGCCCCAGCATTTT
TRBV5-1	TRBJ1-2	-	-	CASSLETGNYGYTF	TGCGCCAGCAGCTTGGAAACAGGGAACTATGGCTACACCTTC
TRBV24-1	TRBJ1-1	once	TRBD1	CATSDWTGAEAFF	TGTGCCACCAGTGATTGGACAGGGGCTGAAGCTTTCTTT
TRBV27	TRBJ1-2	once	TRBD1	CASSLVTGVQYGYTF	TGTGCCAGCAGTTTAGTTACAGGGGTCCAATATGGCTACACCTTC
TRBV7-9	TRBJ1-5	-	-	CASTQTGSNQPQHF	TGTGCCAGCACCCAAACAGGTAGCAATCAGCCCCAGCATTTT
TRBV7-8	TRBJ2-7	-	-	CASSLAHPSSGYEQYF	TGTGCCAGCAGCTTAGCGCATCCATCGAGCGGTTACGAGCAGTACTTC
TRBV27	TRBJ1-6	few	-	CASSSSNRNSPLHF	TGTGCCAGCAGCTCCAGTAACAGGAATTCACCCCTCCACTTT
TRBV5-6	TRBJ2-1	-	TRBD2	CASSLIAGMANEQFF	TGTGCCAGCAGCTTGATAGCGGGGATGGCCAATGAGCAGTTCTTC
TRBV6-5	TRBJ1-1	-	TRBD1	CASIQGAFTEAFF	TGTGCCAGCATCCAGGGGGCTTTCACTGAAGCTTTCTTT
TRBV5-1	TRBJ2-2	-	TRBD1	CASSWDSNTGELFF	TGCGCCAGCAGCTGGGACAGCAACACCGGGGAGCTGTTTTTT
TRBV23-1	TRBJ2-2	-	TRBD1	CASSQSWDRGTNTGELFF	TGCGCCAGCAGTCAATCGTGGGACAGGGGGACGAACACCGGGGAGCTGTTTTTT
TRBV6-1	TRBJ1-1	-	-	CASSEIQANTEAFF	TGTGCCAGCAGTGAAATACAGGCGAACACTGAAGCTTTCTTT
TRBV5-4	TRBJ1-1	-	TRBD1	CASSGSDRGPEAFF	TGTGCCAGCAGCGGGTCCGACAGGGGCCCTGAAGCTTTCTTT
TRBV6-5	TRBJ1-2	once	-	CASSLNPLENGYTF	TGTGCCAGCAGTTTAAATCCTCTGGAGAATGGCTACACCTTC
TRBV5-1	TRBJ1-2	-	-	CASSDVRGYGYTF	TGCGCCAGCAGCGACGTAAGGGGCTATGGCTACACCTTC
TRBV2	TRBJ2-7	once	TRBD1	CASSEAGGQGEGEQYF	TGTGCCAGCAGTGAAGCGGGGGGACAGGGGGAAGGCGAGCAGTACTTC
TRBV6-5	TRBJ1-2	-	-	CASRSTGLYTF	TGTGCCAGCAGAAGCACAGGCCTCTACACCTTC
TRBV28	TRBJ2-7	-	TRBD2	CASTSPTPSGGGEQYF	TGTGCCAGCACTAGCCCTACCCCTAGCGGGGGGGGCGAGCAGTACTTC
TRBV20-1	TRBJ2-1	-	TRBD2	CSASMLGGSSYNEQFF	TGCAGTGCTAGTATGCTAGGCGGGAGCTCCTACAATGAGCAGTTCTTC
TRBV10-3	TRBJ2-5	-	TRBD2	CAMSEGVAGGETQYF	TGTGCCATGTCCGAGGGGGTAGCGGGAGGAGAGACCCAGTACTTC
TRBV7-9	TRBJ2-7	-	-	CASSYSMGAGESYEQYF	TGTGCCAGCAGCTACTCCATGGGGGCAGGGGAATCCTACGAGCAGTACTTC
TRBV4-1	TRBJ1-6	-	-	CASSTQSDRLNNSPLHF	TGCGCCAGCAGCACGCAGTCAGACAGGTTAAATAATTCACCCCTCCACTTT
TRBV10-3	TRBJ2-7	-	TRBD1	CAIKGTGVAYEQYF	TGTGCCATCAAAGGGACAGGGGTCGCTTACGAGCAGTACTTC
TRBV5-1	TRBJ2-1	-	TRBD2	CASSLFLAGGMNEQFF	TGCGCCAGCAGCTTGTTTCTAGCGGGAGGGATGAATGAGCAGTTCTTC
TRBV21-1	TRBJ2-1	-	-	CASSKAGARPYNEQFF	TGTGCCAGCAGCAAAGCAGGGGCAAGACCCTACAATGAGCAGTTCTTC
TRBV11-2	TRBJ2-5	-	-	CASSLELGRNHGTQYF	TGTGCCAGCAGCTTGGAATTGGGGCGCAATCATGGGACCCAGTACTTC
TRBV2	TRBJ2-5	once	TRBD1	CAMSGRGRETQYF	TGTGCCATGTCGGGCAGGGGGCGAGAGACCCAGTACTTC
TRBV7-7	TRBJ2-2	-	TRBD1	CASSPDRVGTGELFF	TGTGCTAGCAGCCCCGACAGGGTGGGCACCGGGGAGCTGTTTTTT
TRBV18	TRBJ1-2	-	TRBD1	CASSAGTGRLYGYTF	TGTGCCAGCTCAGCAGGGACAGGTCGGCTCTATGGCTACACCTTC
TRBV5-4	TRBJ2-7	-	TRBD2	CASSPPGLAGDEQYF	TGTGCCAGCAGCCCCCCGGGACTAGCGGGTGACGAGCAGTACTTC
TRBV18	TRBJ2-4	-	TRBD1	CASSPSGQAIRNIQYF	TGTGCCAGCTCACCTTCGGGACAGGCAATAAGAAACATTCAGTACTTC
TRBV19	TRBJ1-2	few	-	CASSNYPYGYTF	TGTGCCAGTAGTAACTACCCCTATGGCTACACCTTC
TRBV30	TRBJ2-3	-	TRBD1	CAWSGGDRIADTQYF	TGTGCCTGGAGTGGGGGGGACAGGATAGCAGATACGCAGTATTTT
TRBV9	TRBJ1-1	-	-	CASSVEMDSTEAFF	TGTGCCAGCAGCGTAGAAATGGACTCCACTGAAGCTTTCTTT